This TCR beta chain is drawn from a study of T cells in Graves' hyperthyroidism and ophthalmopathy. Many counts were recorded for this clonotype. CDR3 length: 12 residues. V lost 3 bases to trimming and J lost 13 bases, with 12 bases between them. TCR beta CDR3 region amplification was performed from RNA transcripts. An initial round of RT-PCR targeting the TCR CDR3 relied on the HTBI primer set. Via MiXCR, TCRdb re-called the multiplex PCR reads, giving one row per CDR3 protein. This sample has roughly 290,000 distinct CDR3 sequences; about 13% occur once, and the top ten carry 6.5% to 10%. This clonotype was obtained from a woman in her thirties or forties with Graves' hyperthyroidism. The chain has TRBV12-3 or TRBV12-4 and TRBJ1-4; D gene ambiguous. The source material was blood. The CDR3 loop reads CASSLNTLRLFF. The CDR3 DNA reads as TGTGCCAGCAGTTTGAACACACTTAGACTGTTTTTT.